The 20 T cell receptor beta chains given below trace back to one sample, sequenced in a study of OX40 agonist ivuxolimab in advanced cancers. Profiling relied on immunoSEQ multiplex PCR, and the TCRdb table lists in-frame clones only, not all of them. This sample yields about 41,000 clones, of which around 87% are seen a single time; around 3.4% belongs to the top ten. This material consisted of CD4+ or CD8+ T cells sorted from blood, taken in a trial of the OX40 agonist ivuxolimab. The receptors were sampled from an adult with an advanced solid tumor such as melanoma, head and neck, liver or kidney cancer.

V and J are TRBV7-2 and TRBJ2-7; D gene unclear. Germline CDR1 is SGHTA and CDR2 is FQGNSA. The germline V and J ends were trimmed by 5 bases and 2 bases, with 19 bases remaining between them. The CDR3 runs to 16 residues. CDR3 amino acids: CASSPTPPWVTYEQYF. CDR3 in DNA: TGTGCCAGCAGCCCTACACCTCCGTGGGTCACCTACGAGCAGTACTTC.

The chain links TRBV7-9 to TRBJ1-1; D unresolved. The CDR3 contains 13 residues. Germline CDR1 SEHNR, CDR2 FQNEAQ (reference sequence). V lost 2 bases, J lost 1 base, and 5 bases lay in between. For the CDR3, the DNA is TGTGCCAGCAGCTTACCAGGGAACACTGAAGCTTTCTTT. Protein product: CASSLPGNTEAFF.

The chain couples TRBV2 to TRBJ1-4; D is unclear. In germline, CDR1 is SNHLY, CDR2 FYNNEI. The CDR3 is 14 residues long. V dropped 6 bases and J dropped 7 bases, with 15 bases sitting between them. The CDR3 here is CASRFQVVGEKLFF. CDR3 sequence (DNA): TGTGCCAGCAGATTCCAGGTGGTTGGTGAAAAACTGTTTTTT.

The genes are TRBV5-5 and TRBJ2-7; D is perhaps TRBD1 (5 bases). CDR1 and CDR2 (germline): SGHKS, YYEKEE (reference sequence). V dropped 0 bases and J dropped 3 bases, with 10 bases sitting between them. The CDR3 spans 14 residues. The CDR3 DNA reads TGTGCCAGCAGCTTGGAAGGGGTGAGCTACGAGCAGTACTTC. Its protein is CASSLEGVSYEQYF. Combining the CDR3 with reference TRBV5-5 and TRBJ2-7 gives the whole variable domain DAGVTQSPTHLIKTRGQQVTLRCSPISGHKSVSWYQQVLGQGPQFIFQYYEKEERGRGNFPDRFSARQFPNYSSELNVNALLLGDSALYLCASSLEGVSYEQYFGPGTRLTVT.

The CDR3 bases are TGTGCCATCAGTGAGACAGAAGCTAGCTCCTACGAGCAGTACTTC. Translated: CAISETEASSYEQYF. This chain links TRBV10-3 with TRBJ2-7; D gene uncertain. This CDR3 contains 15 residues. Germline lookup yields CDR1 ENHRY and CDR2 SYGVKD. Trimming shortened V by 2 bases and J by 0 bases, and 11 bases separated the two germline ends.

The chain has TRBV28 and TRBJ2-5, with D possibly matching TRBD2 (5 bases). Trimming shortened V by 6 bases and J by 9 bases, and 14 bases separated the two germline ends. The CDR3 runs 12 residues. Germline loops: CDR1 MDHEN, CDR2 SYDVKM. The CDR3 loop reads CASSSPPEAQYF. Written as DNA, the CDR3 is TGTGCCAGCAGCTCCCCCCCGGAGGCCCAGTACTTC. Combining the CDR3 with reference TRBV28 and TRBJ2-5 gives the whole variable domain DVKVTQSSRYLVKRTGEKVFLECVQDMDHENMFWYRQDPGLGLRLIYFSYDVKMKEKGDIPEGYSVSREKKERFSLILESASTNQTSMYLCASSSPPEAQYFGPGTRLLVL.

The CDR3 region has the DNA TGTGCCAGCAGTGGGACAGCCCTTCTGGGAAACACCATATATTTT. Translated, it gives CASSGTALLGNTIYF. The V and J genes are TRBV6-1 and TRBJ1-3, with D possibly being TRBD1 (6 bases). The CDR3 has 15 amino acids. CDR1 MNHNS and CDR2 SASEGT come from the germline V gene. Between the trimmed V and J ends, which lost 4 bases and 4 bases, there was a span of 14 bases.

The genes are TRBV11-3 and TRBJ2-2, with 8 bases lining up with TRBD2. Trimming at V came to 5 bases and at J to 5 bases, leaving 13 bases not matched to a gene. CDR1 and CDR2 (germline): SGHNT, YENEEA. The CDR3 has 17 amino acids. CDR3 loop: CASSQSGVAGKTGELFF. The CDR3 DNA follows: TGTGCCAGCAGCCAAAGCGGGGTAGCGGGAAAAACCGGGGAGCTGTTTTTT.

By proportion, this clone is medium-sized. This rearrangement joins TRBV5-4 to TRBJ1-5; TRBD1 matches at 7 bases. V was clipped by 4 bases and J by 3 bases; unmatched bases: 7. The CDR3 covers 15 residues. In germline, CDR1 is SGHNT, CDR2 YYREEE (reference sequence). The CDR3 DNA sequence: TGTGCCAGCAGCCAAAATGACAGGGACAATCAGCCCCAGCATTTT. Translated, it gives CASSQNDRDNQPQHF.

The V gene is TRBV5-6, the J gene TRBJ2-3; D might be TRBD1 (5 bases). The CDR3 loop spans 15 amino acids. V shed 2 bases and J shed 2 bases, with 12 bases lying between them. The germline V gene has CDR1 SGHDT and CDR2 YYEEEE. CDR3 loop: CASSFQGVATDTQYF. The CDR3 bases are TGTGCCAGCAGCTTTCAAGGGGTGGCCACAGATACGCAGTATTTT.

This clone was seen a handful of times. CDR3 coding DNA: TGTGCCAGCAGTTTACGGGGGACAGGGAAGACCCAGTACTTC. It translates to CASSLRGTGKTQYF. This sequence joins TRBV27 and TRBJ2-5, with 9 nucleotides matching TRBD1. CDR3 length: 14 amino acids. Germline CDR1 reads MNHEY; CDR2 reads SMNVEV (reference sequence). With V trimmed by 2 bases and J by 6 bases, 4 bases remained unmatched.

J is TRBJ2-1 and V is TRBV5-1, with D unresolved. The germline V gene encodes CDR1 SGHRS and CDR2 YFSETQ. The CDR3 length is 15 residues. Trimming shortened V by 7 bases and J by 2 bases, and 16 bases separated the two germline ends. DNA of the CDR3: TGCGCCAGCCGCACAAACGGGCATACCTACAATGAGCAGTTCTTC. This gives the protein CASRTNGHTYNEQFF.

This chain uses TRBV27 with TRBJ1-2; D uncertain. The V and J ends lost 4 bases and 4 bases respectively, with 10 bases between them. This CDR3 comprises 13 residues. CDR1 and CDR2 from the germline V gene are MNHEY and SMNVEV (reference sequence). The DNA of the CDR3 is TGTGCCAGCAGTTCCAAGCTCTTCTATGGCTACACCTTC. This codes for CASSSKLFYGYTF.

J is TRBJ1-3 and V is TRBV6-5; D perhaps matches TRBD1 (5 bases). This CDR3 is built from 15 residues. Germline CDR1 MNHEY, CDR2 SVGAGI. Trimming stripped 1 base from V and 0 bases from J, with 7 bases between. CDR3 sequence reads: CASSYYRSSGNTIYF. CDR3 bases: TGTGCCAGCAGTTACTACAGGAGCTCTGGAAACACCATATATTTT.

The CDR3 sequence is CASSSGTSGSLETQYF. The CDR3 bases are TGCGCCAGCAGCTCTGGGACTAGCGGGAGTTTGGAGACCCAGTACTTC. The chain uses TRBV5-1 and TRBJ2-5; TRBD2 matches 14 bases. V was pared by 3 bases and J by 5 bases, with 6 bases of the junction left unmatched. This CDR3 has 16 amino acids. From germline, CDR1 is SGHRS and CDR2 YFSETQ.

A few counts support this clone. The chain uses TRBV29-1 and TRBJ1-1, with D unclear. This CDR3 spans 13 amino acids. Trimming removed 4 bases at V and 8 bases at J, with 17 bases between. Germline V gene data show CDR1 as SQVTM and CDR2 as ANQGSEA. As DNA, the CDR3 is TGCAGCGTTGGACACAGCTCTTTGAGGGAAGCTTTCTTT. Protein: CSVGHSSLREAFF.

This chain connects TRBV2 to TRBJ1-1; D is perhaps TRBD1 (6 bases). The CDR3 consists of 11 residues. Germline CDR1 and CDR2: SNHLY and FYNNEI. Deletions cut 6 bases from V and 9 bases from J, with 11 bases between. CDR3 sequence: CASRAGAKAFF. DNA for the CDR3: TGTGCCAGCAGGGCAGGGGCTAAAGCTTTCTTT.

The genes are TRBV27 and TRBJ2-7; D uncertain. Between the trimmed V and J ends, which lost 2 bases and 1 base, there was a span of 12 bases. CDR3 size: 15 residues. In germline, CDR1 is MNHEY, CDR2 SMNVEV (reference sequence). The CDR3 bases are TGTGCCAGCAGTTTAGCGCCGCGCCGATCCTACGAGCAGTACTTC. Translating gives CASSLAPRRSYEQYF.

J is TRBJ2-3 and V is TRBV4-1; D uncertain. The germline V gene has CDR1 MGHRA and CDR2 YSYEKL. The CDR3 has 15 amino acids. Trimming shortened V by 2 bases and J by 5 bases, and 14 bases separated the two germline ends. This chain's CDR3 is CASSQLYLPEDTQYF. In DNA form, the CDR3 reads TGCGCCAGCAGCCAACTTTACCTTCCGGAAGATACGCAGTATTTT.

This sequence joins TRBV7-8 and TRBJ1-1, with 10 bases aligning to TRBD1. V was pared by 5 bases and J by 4 bases, with 7 bases of the junction left unmatched. The CDR3 is made up of 15 amino acids. Germline CDR1 and CDR2: SGHVS and FQNEAQ. As DNA, the CDR3 is TGTGCCAGCAGCCCTCGACAGGGGGCTAGCACTGAAGCTTTCTTT. This codes for CASSPRQGASTEAFF.